What follows describes a single TCR beta chain. What it recognizes is unknown. The data stem from a study of vaccination effects on CD4 cells after COVID-19. Study as a whole: Expansion of antigen-specific CD4+ T cells with viral peptide pools was carried out by the ViraFEST assay before sequencing. Median timing of post-vaccine samples was 72 days after the second dose.

The CDR3 is 11 amino acids. V shed 3 bases, J shed 8 bases, and the junction held 0 bases outside the gene matches. Germline CDR1 and CDR2: SGHDT and YYEEEE. Cultured cells yielded isolated CD4+ T cells after more than nine days. Either the mRNA-1273 or the BNT162b2 vaccine was given to participants as two doses. Nucleocapsid antibodies were negative in the vaccine recipients, who had never had SARS-CoV-2 infection. The authors replaced half the medium with IL-2 medium on days 3 and 7. Sequencing used immunoSEQ multiplex PCR; TCRdb keeps in-frame clones, though not all of them. In the table there are about 45,000 clones, 55% to 85% of which are singletons.

This TCR came from a human donor who received a COVID-19 vaccine. The specimen was CD4+ T cells from PBMCs cultured without peptide, collected after COVID-19 vaccination. The chain carries TRBV5-6 and TRBJ1-1; TRBD1 aligns across 8 bases. The CDR3: CASSWDREAFF. The CDR3 DNA reads TGTGCCAGCAGCTGGGACAGGGAAGCTTTCTTT. Combining the CDR3 with reference TRBV5-6 and TRBJ1-1 gives the whole variable domain DAGVTQSPTHLIKTRGQQVTLRCSPKSGHDTVSWYQQALGQGPQFIFQYYEEEERQRGNFPDRFSGHQFPNYSSELNVNALLLGDSALYLCASSWDREAFFGQGTRLTVV.